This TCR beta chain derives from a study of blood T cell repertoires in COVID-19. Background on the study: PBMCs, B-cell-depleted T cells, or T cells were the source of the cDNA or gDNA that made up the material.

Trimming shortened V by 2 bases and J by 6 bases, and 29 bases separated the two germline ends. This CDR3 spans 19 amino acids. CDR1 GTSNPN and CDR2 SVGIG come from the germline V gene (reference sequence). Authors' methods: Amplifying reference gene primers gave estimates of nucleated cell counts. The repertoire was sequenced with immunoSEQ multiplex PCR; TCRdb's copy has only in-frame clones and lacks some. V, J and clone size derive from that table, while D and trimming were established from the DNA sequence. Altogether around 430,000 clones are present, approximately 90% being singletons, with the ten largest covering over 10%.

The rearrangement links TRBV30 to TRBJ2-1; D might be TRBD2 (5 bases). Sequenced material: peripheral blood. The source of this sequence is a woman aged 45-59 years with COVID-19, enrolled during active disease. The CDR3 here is CAWSIEGSGLARGSNEQFF. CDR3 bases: TGTGCCTGGAGTATTGAGGGTTCCGGGTTAGCCCGTGGTTCCAATGAGCAGTTCTTC.